The clone carrying this T cell receptor beta chain was seen many times. Its matching antigen is unknown. A single record per CDR3 protein comes from TCRdb applying MiXCR to the reads. Of about 490,000 distinct CDR3 sequences in the sample, 26% are singletons; the top ten hold roughly 13%. The length of the CDR3 is 12 residues. Trimming cost V 4 bases and J 7 bases, with 7 bases left between them. The germline V gene has CDR1 SGHVS and CDR2 FNYEAQ. This sample is drawn from a study of T cell repertoires in cytomegalovirus infection. Whole-study results and caveats: HLA-C-restricted CMV clonotypes gave the most frequent clonotype in two of eight donors. Using cumulative public TCR beta family frequency, the authors identified those who carried CMV together with the relevant HLA.

This chain connects TRBV7-6 to TRBJ2-2; unclear D gene. The specimen sequenced was PBMCs. This clonotype originated in a human donor in good health (CMV status not recorded). Some clones in this sample may be carry-over from other donors' samples. CDR3 in amino acids: CASSSYDGELFF. The CDR3 nucleotides read TGTGCCAGCAGCTCCTACGACGGGGAGCTGTTTTTT. The full variable domain, with the rest looked up from reference TRBV7-6 and TRBJ2-2, is GAGVSQSPRYKVTKRGQDVALRCDPISGHVSLYWYRQALGQGPEFLTYFNYEAQQDKSGLPNDRFSAERPEGSISTLTIQRTEQRDSAMYRCASSSYDGELFFGEGSRLTVL.